The entry that follows covers one TCR beta chain sequence. Its antigen is undetermined. The data were taken from a study of T cell repertoires in cytomegalovirus infection. Study context: Public TCR beta signatures provided an indication of both CMV infection and a matching HLA type.

The CDR3 runs to 17 residues. With 2 bases clipped from V and 4 bases from J, the junction kept 11 bases outside the gene matches. Looked up from germline, CDR1 is SEHNR and CDR2 is FQNEAQ (reference sequence). A single record per CDR3 protein comes from TCRdb applying MiXCR to the reads. The data hold about 130,000 distinct CDR3 sequences, with about 24% observed a single time. Study-level results: HLA-C-restricted CMV clonotypes gave the most frequent clonotype in two of eight donors. Identification of carriers of CMV plus the relevant HLA was achieved through cumulative public TCR beta family frequency.

The V call is TRBV7-9, the J call TRBJ2-1; 7 nucleotides agree with TRBD1. The source is a human donor in good health (CMV status not recorded). Some clones in this sample may be carry-over from other donors' samples. Sequencing input: PBMCs, sequenced either directly or after in vitro stimulation (not recorded which). The CDR3 bases are TGTGCCAGCAGCTTATTAGGGACAGAAACTTTATACAATGAGCAGTTCTTC. Translating gives CASSLLGTETLYNEQFF.